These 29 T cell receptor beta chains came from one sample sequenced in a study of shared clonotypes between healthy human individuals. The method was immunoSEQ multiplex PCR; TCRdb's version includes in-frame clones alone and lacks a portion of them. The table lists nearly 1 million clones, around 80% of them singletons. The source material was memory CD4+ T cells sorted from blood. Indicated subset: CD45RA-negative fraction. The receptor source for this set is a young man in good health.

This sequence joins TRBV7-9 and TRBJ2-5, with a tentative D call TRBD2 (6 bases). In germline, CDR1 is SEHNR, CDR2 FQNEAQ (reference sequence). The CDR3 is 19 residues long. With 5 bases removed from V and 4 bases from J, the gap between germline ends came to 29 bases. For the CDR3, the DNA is TGTGCCAGCAGCAACGATCGGGACCCGGACGTTATGGAGGGAGAGACCCAGTACTTC. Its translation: CASSNDRDPDVMEGETQYF.

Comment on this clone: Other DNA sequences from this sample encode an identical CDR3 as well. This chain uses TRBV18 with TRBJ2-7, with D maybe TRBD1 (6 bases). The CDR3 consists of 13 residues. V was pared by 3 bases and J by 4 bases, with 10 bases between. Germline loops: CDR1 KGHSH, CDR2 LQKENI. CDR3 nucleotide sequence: TGTGCCAGCTCACCGGGGGCCCCATACGAGCAGTACTTC. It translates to CASSPGAPYEQYF.

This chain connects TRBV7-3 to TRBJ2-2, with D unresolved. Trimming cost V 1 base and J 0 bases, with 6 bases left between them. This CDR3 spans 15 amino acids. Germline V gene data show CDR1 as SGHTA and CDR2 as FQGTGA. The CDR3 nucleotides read TGTGCCAGCAGCTTAAATCCCTCGAACACCGGGGAGCTGTTTTTT. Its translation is CASSLNPSNTGELFF.

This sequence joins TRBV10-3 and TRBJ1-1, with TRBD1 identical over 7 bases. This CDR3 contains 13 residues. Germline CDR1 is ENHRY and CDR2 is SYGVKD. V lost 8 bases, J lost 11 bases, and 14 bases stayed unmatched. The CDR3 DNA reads TGTGCCATCCAGAAGGACAGGACACCCGAGGCTTTCTTT. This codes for CAIQKDRTPEAFF.

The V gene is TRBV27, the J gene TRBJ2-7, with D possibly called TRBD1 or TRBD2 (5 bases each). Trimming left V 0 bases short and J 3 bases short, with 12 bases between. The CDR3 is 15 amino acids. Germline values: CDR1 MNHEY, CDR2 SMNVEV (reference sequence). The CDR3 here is CASSLSGRLSYEQYF. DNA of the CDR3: TGTGCCAGCAGTTTATCGGGACGGCTAAGCTACGAGCAGTACTTC.

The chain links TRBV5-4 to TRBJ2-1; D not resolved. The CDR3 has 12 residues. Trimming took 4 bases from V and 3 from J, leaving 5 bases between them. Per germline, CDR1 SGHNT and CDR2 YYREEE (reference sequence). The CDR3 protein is CASSPNYNEQFF. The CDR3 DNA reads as TGTGCCAGCAGCCCTAACTACAATGAGCAGTTCTTC.

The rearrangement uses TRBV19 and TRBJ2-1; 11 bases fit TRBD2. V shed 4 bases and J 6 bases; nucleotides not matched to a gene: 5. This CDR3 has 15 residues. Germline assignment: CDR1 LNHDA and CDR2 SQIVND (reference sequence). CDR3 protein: CASSTLLAGVNEQFF. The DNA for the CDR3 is TGTGCCAGTAGTACCCTACTAGCGGGAGTCAATGAGCAGTTCTTC.

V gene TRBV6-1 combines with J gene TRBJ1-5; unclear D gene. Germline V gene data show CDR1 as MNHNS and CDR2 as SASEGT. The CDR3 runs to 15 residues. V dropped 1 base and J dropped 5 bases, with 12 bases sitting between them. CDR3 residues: CASSEGAHIYQPQHF. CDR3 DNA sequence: TGTGCCAGCAGTGAAGGGGCTCATATTTATCAGCCCCAGCATTTT.

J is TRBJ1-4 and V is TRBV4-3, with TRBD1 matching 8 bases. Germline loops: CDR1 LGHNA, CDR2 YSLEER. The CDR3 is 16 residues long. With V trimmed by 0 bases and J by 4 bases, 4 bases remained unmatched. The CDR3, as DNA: TGCGCCAGCAGCCAAGAAACAGGGGGATTTAATGAAAAACTGTTTTTT. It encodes CASSQETGGFNEKLFF.

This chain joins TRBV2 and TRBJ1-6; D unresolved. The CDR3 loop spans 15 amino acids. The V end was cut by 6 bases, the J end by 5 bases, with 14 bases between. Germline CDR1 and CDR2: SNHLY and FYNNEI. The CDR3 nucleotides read TGTGCCAGCAGGAGCACAGACGGCCATAATTCACCCCTCCACTTT. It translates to CASRSTDGHNSPLHF.

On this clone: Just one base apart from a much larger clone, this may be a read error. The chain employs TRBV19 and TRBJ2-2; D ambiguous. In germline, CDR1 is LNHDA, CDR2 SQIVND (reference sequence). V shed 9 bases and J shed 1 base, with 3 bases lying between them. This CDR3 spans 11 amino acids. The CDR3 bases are TGTGCCAGCAGGAACACCGGGGAGCTGTTTTTT. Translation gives CASRNTGELFF.

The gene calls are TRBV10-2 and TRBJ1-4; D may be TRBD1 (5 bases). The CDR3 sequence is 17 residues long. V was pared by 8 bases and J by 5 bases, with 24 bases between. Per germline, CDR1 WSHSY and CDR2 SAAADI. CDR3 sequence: CASGDRHRGRGNEKLFF. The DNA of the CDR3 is TGCGCCAGCGGAGACAGACATAGGGGCCGAGGCAATGAAAAACTGTTTTTT.

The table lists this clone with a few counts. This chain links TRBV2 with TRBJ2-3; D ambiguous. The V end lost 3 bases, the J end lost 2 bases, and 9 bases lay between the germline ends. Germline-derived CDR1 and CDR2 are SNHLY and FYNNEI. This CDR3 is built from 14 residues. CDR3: CASSDRSFTDTQYF. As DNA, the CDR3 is TGTGCCAGCAGTGATAGGTCTTTCACAGATACGCAGTATTTT.

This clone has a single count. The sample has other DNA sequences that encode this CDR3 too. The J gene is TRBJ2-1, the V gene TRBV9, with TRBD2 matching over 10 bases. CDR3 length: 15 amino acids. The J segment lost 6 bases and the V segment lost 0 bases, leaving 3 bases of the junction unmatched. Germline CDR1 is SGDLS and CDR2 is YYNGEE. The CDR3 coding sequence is TGTGCCAGCAGCGTAGCTAGCGGGAGAGCCAATGAGCAGTTCTTC. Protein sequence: CASSVASGRANEQFF.

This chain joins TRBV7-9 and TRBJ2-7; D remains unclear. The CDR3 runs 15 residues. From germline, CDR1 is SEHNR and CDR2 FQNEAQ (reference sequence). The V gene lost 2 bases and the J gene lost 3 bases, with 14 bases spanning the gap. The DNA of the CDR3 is TGTGCCAGCAGCTTACCCGGAAGGGTCGACTACGAGCAGTACTTC. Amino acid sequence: CASSLPGRVDYEQYF. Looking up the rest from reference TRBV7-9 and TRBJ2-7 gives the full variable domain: DTGVSQNPRHKITKRGQNVTFRCDPISEHNRLYWYRQTLGQGPEFLTYFQNEAQLEKSRLLSDRFSAERPKGSFSTLEIQRTEQGDSAMYLCASSLPGRVDYEQYFGPGTRLTVT.

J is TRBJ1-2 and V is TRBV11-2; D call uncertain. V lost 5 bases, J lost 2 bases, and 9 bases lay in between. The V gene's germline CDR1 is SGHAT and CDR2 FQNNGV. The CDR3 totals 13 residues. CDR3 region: CASSIGKNYGYTF. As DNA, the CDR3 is TGTGCCAGCAGCATCGGAAAGAACTATGGCTACACCTTC.

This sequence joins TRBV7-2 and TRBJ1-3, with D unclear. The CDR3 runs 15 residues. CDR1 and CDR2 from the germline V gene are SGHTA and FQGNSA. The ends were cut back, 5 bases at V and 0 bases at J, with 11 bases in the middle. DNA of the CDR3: TGTGCCAGCAGCCATACCGATAGCTCTGGAAACACCATATATTTT. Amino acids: CASSHTDSSGNTIYF.

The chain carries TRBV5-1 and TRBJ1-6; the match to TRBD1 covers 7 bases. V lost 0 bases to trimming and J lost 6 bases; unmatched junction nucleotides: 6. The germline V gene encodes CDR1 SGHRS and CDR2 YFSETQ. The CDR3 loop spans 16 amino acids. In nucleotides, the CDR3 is TGCGCCAGCAGCTTGGGACAGGGCGACAGTAATTCACCCCTCCACTTT. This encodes CASSLGQGDSNSPLHF.

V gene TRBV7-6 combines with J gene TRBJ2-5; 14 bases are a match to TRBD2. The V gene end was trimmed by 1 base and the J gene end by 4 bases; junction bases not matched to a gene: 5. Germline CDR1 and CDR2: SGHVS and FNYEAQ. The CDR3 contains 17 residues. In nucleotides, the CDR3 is TGTGCCAGCAGCTTAGGGGGGACTAGCGGGAGAGCAGAGACCCAGTACTTC. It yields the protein CASSLGGTSGRAETQYF.

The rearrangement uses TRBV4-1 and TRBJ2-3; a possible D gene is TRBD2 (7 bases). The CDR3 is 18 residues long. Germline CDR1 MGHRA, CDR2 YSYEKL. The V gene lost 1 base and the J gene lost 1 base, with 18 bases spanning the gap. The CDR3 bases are TGCGCCAGCAGCCAAGGGACGGGGGGCTCATATCGCACAGATACGCAGTATTTT. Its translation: CASSQGTGGSYRTDTQYF.

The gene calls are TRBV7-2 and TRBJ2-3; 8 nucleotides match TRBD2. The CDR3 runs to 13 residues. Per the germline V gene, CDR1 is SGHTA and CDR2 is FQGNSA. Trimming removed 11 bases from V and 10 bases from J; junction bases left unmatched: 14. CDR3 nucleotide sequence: TGTGCCGTGAGCGGGGGAGCTTTGGTGTCGCAGTATTTT. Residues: CAVSGGALVSQYF.

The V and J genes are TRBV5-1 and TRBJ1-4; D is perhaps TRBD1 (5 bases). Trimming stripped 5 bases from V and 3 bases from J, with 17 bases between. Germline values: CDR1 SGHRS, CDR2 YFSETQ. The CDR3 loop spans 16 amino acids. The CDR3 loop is CASRSWGELANEKLFF. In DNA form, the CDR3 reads TGCGCCAGCAGAAGTTGGGGGGAGTTAGCTAATGAAAAACTGTTTTTT.

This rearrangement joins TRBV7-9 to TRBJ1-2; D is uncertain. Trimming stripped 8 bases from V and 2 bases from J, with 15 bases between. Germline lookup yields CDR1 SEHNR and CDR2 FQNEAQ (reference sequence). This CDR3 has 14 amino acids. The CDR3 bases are TGTGCCAGCGGATCTTCGGGCAAAAACTATGGCTACACCTTC. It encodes CASGSSGKNYGYTF. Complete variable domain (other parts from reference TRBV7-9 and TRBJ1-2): DTGVSQNPRHKITKRGQNVTFRCDPISEHNRLYWYRQTLGQGPEFLTYFQNEAQLEKSRLLSDRFSAERPKGSFSTLEIQRTEQGDSAMYLCASGSSGKNYGYTFGSGTRLTVV.

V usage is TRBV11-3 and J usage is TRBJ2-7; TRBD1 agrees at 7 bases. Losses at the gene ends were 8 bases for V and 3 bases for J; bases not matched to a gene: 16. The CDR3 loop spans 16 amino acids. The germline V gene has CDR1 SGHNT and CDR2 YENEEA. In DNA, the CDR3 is TGTGCCAGCCACCTACAGCTGAACAGGGGAGACTACGAGCAGTACTTC. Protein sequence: CASHLQLNRGDYEQYF.

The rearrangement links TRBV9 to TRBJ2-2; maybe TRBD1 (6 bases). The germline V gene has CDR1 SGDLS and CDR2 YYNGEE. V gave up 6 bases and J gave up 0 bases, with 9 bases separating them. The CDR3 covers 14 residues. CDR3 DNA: TGTGCCAGCACACGGACAGCGAACACCGGGGAGCTGTTTTTT. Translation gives CASTRTANTGELFF. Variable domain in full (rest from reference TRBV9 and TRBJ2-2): DSGVTQTPKHLITATGQRVTLRCSPRSGDLSVYWYQQSLDQGLQFLIQYYNGEERAKGNILERFSAQQFPDLHSELNLSSLELGDSALYFCASTRTANTGELFFGEGSRLTVL.

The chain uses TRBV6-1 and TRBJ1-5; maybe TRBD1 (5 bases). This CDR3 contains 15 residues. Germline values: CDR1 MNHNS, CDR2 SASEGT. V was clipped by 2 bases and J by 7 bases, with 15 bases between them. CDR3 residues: CASSEQVRGGQPQHF. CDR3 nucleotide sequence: TGTGCCAGCAGTGAACAGGTTAGGGGTGGACAGCCCCAGCATTTT.

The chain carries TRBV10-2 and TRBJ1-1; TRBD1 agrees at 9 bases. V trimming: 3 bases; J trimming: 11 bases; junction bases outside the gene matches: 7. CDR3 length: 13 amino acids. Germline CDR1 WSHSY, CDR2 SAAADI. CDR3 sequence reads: CASSEQGAVKAFF. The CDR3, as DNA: TGCGCCAGCAGTGAACAGGGGGCGGTCAAGGCTTTCTTT.

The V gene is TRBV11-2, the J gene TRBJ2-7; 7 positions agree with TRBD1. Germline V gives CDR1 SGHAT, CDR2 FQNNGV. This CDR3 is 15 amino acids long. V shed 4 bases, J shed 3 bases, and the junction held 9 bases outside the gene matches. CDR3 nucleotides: TGTGCCAGCAGCTCATCTTCGGGACAGAACTACGAGCAGTACTTC. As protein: CASSSSSGQNYEQYF.

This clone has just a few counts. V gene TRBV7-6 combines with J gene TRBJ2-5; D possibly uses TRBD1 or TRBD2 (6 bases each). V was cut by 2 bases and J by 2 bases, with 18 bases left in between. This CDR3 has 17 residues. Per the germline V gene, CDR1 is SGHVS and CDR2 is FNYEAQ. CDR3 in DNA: TGTGCCAGCAGCTTACCAAGGGAAGGGGGGCTTCAAGAGACCCAGTACTTC. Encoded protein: CASSLPREGGLQETQYF.